This T cell receptor (beta chain) was sequenced during a study of glioma-infiltrating T cells after dendritic cell vaccination. Notes on the study in general: No direct clonality-survival link was found; a diverse polyclonal response may matter. Estimated pretreatment TIL content predicted outcome after dendritic cell vaccination.

Remarks on this clone: The antigen is undetermined.

Clones were read by immunoSEQ multiplex PCR, and TCRdb kept only the in-frame ones, dropping some. The sample holds 95,000 or so clones, more than 75% seen once. V lost 4 bases and J 0 bases, leaving 7 bases between the germline ends. CDR3 length: 14 residues. Germline V gene lookup returns CDR1 ENHRY and CDR2 SYGVKD. The origin of this receptor is a human donor with glioblastoma. The sequenced sample was blood, obtained before dendritic cell vaccination. The gene calls are TRBV10-3 and TRBJ1-5; D gene unclear. CDR3 loop: CAISGAYSNQPQHF. CDR3 sequence (DNA): TGTGCCATCAGTGGGGCCTATAGCAATCAGCCCCAGCATTTT.